This record covers a single TCR beta chain. Its antigen remains unidentified. CDR3 length equals 15 residues. Trimming took off 4 bases at V and 0 bases at J, with 10 bases between the two ends. Looked up from germline, CDR1 is SGHTA and CDR2 is FQGTGA. Sorted regulatory T cells were CD4-positive, CD25-high and CD127-low or negative. Some clones are missing from TCRdb's copy, which holds only in-frame ones; the method was immunoSEQ multiplex PCR. The sample yields about 18,000 clones, approximately 94% seen once. This sample is drawn from a study of B cell selection in AIRE deficiency. Study observations and caveats: Healthy Tconv contained roughly two fifths of shared healthy Treg sequences; only TCRbeta sequenced.

This TCR was sampled from a human donor in good health. The chain combines TRBV7-3 with TRBJ2-1, with a tentative D call TRBD1 (6 bases). The source material was CD4+CD25+ Tregs sorted from PBMCs. This chain's CDR3 is CASSSQGGSYNEQFF. CDR3 sequence (DNA): TGTGCCAGCAGCTCTCAAGGGGGCTCCTACAATGAGCAGTTCTTC.